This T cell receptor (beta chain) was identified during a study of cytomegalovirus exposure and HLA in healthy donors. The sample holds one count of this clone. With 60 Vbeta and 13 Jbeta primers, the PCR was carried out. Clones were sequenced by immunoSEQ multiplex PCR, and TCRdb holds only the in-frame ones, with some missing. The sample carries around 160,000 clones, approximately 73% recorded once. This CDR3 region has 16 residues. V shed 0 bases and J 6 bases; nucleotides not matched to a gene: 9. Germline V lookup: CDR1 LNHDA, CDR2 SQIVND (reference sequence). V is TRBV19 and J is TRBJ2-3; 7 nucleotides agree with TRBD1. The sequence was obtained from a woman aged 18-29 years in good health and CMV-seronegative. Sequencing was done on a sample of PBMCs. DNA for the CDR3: TGTGCCAGTAGTATAGATTACCAACAGGGGCCCGATACGCAGTATTTT. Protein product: CASSIDYQQGPDTQYF.